This paragraph reports one TCR beta chain. No antigen is known for it. This sample is part of a study of regulatory T cells in long-lasting Graves disease. Researchers made TCR beta libraries by using iRepertoire HTBI primers and running Arm-PCR on CDR3 regions. TCRdb ran MiXCR on the multiplex PCR reads and lists one entry per CDR3 protein. The table lists around 470,000 distinct CDR3 sequences, less than 15% of them singletons. Time point indicated: newly diagnosed GD, antithyroid drugs for less than 3 months. The TCR library was made from RNA extracted from PBMCs. The EDTA tubes were filled with 8 to 9.5 milliliters of drawn peripheral blood. Study-level findings and limits: Researchers examined only peripheral blood and not thyroid tissue. Persistent disease exhibited a predilection for TRBV28, TRBJ1-2 and TRBJ2-5.

The CDR3 is made up of 17 amino acids. The trim removed 0 bases at V and 3 bases at J, leaving 3 bases unmatched. Germline CDR1 reads LNHDA; CDR2 reads SQIVND (reference sequence). This same sample was also part of a study on T cells in Graves' hyperthyroidism and ophthalmopathy. Turning to that study: Not enrolled were patients with uncontrolled infection, other autoimmune disease, pregnancy or lactation.

This TCR was recovered from a woman aged 50 to 60 with Graves disease. The rearrangement uses TRBV19 and TRBJ2-1, with 12 bases matching TRBD2. The sample here was peripheral blood mononuclear cells (PBMCs), taken at new diagnosis, from a patient treated with antithyroid drugs. The DNA for the CDR3 is TGTGCCAGTAGTATAGATGGGGGACTAGCGGGCTACAATGAGCAGTTCTTC. Translating gives CASSIDGGLAGYNEQFF.